This TCR beta chain was found in a study of control samples from healthy donors and cancer patients. Clones were sequenced by immunoSEQ multiplex PCR, and TCRdb holds only the in-frame ones, with some missing. This table holds about 410,000 clones, roughly 90% found once. From germline, CDR1 is SGHRS and CDR2 YFSETQ. This CDR3 comprises 16 residues. J was trimmed by 4 bases and V by 4 bases; bases with no gene match: 8. This receptor was obtained from a man aged 35 to 55 with head and neck cancer. Sequences were obtained from PBMCs. The genes are TRBV5-1 and TRBJ1-3; 10 bases match TRBD1. CDR3 sequence (DNA): TGCGCCAGCAGCGTATCCGGGACAGGGGTCGGAAACACCATATATTTT. It yields the protein CASSVSGTGVGNTIYF. Based on the CDR3 plus reference TRBV5-1 and TRBJ1-3, the full variable domain is KAGVTQTPRYLIKTRGQQVTLSCSPISGHRSVSWYQQTPGQGLQFLFEYFSETQRNKGNFPGRFSGRQFSNSRSEMNVSTLELGDSALYLCASSVSGTGVGNTIYFGEGSWLTVV.